The sequence of this TCR beta chain was determined in a study of blood T cells in healthy people across ages. As to this clonotype: No antigen is known for it.

Study findings and constraints: Naive CD4+ cells and diversity were both higher in long-lived donors than in aged donors.

V was trimmed by 5 bases and J by 9 bases, leaving 10 bases between them. In germline, CDR1 is KGHDR, CDR2 SFDVKD. CDR3 length: 12 residues. A sample-barcoded 5' primer and a J-beta primer mix were used in a second PCR of about 7 to 12 cycles. Each CDR3 protein gets one entry after TCRdb re-called the 5' RACE reads with MiXCR. The sample contains about 970,000 distinct CDR3 sequences, 51% of which appear only once. The source is a woman in her sixties in good health. The chain couples TRBV24-1 to TRBJ2-1; the D gene is possibly TRBD2 (7 bases). The material sequenced was blood. CDR3 in DNA: TGTGCCACCAGTGGGGGGGGCCGTGAGCAGTTCTTC. Protein: CATSGGGREQFF.